This passage covers 32 T cell receptor beta chains from one sample sequenced in a study of spatial heterogeneity in lung cancer (dated by TCRdb to the late 2010s). The library relied on 5' RACE. TCRdb records NextSeq 500 as the sequencer. TCRdb handled the public reads itself, with Q25 trimming in fastp and clone calling in MiXCR, and kept productive beta chains. Identical CDR3 protein sequences are pooled into one entry, listed with their most common genes and DNA. Recorded for this sample are tens of thousands of distinct CDR3 sequences; 10% to 15% of them occurred a single time. The ten most abundant clones make up about 4.6% of the sample. The sample's time point label is to be understood as: sample taken at primary tumor resection. TCR sequencing used whole RNA extracted from tumor and nontumor lung tissue, or from cryopreserved PBMC samples, without cell sorting. The material was PBMCs, obtained at surgery. Receptor source: a male donor with early-stage non-small cell lung cancer.

This clonotype appeared a few times. The gene calls are TRBV6-5 and TRBJ1-1, with a tentative D call TRBD1 (6 bases). V was trimmed by 6 bases and J by 1 base, leaving 12 bases between them. The length of the CDR3 is 14 residues. The germline V gene has CDR1 MNHEY and CDR2 SVGAGI. In nucleotides, the CDR3 is TGTGCCAGCAGAGCTGAGACAGGGAACACTGAAGCTTTCTTT. Protein: CASRAETGNTEAFF.

Many counts were recorded for this clonotype. This chain uses TRBV3-1 with TRBJ2-7; 9 positions match TRBD2. Germline V gives CDR1 LGHDT, CDR2 YNNKEL (reference sequence). There are 15 residues in the CDR3. With V trimmed by 0 bases and J by 7 bases, 7 bases remained unmatched. Here the CDR3 reads CASSQDWLAGREQYF. The CDR3 DNA reads TGTGCCAGCAGCCAAGATTGGCTAGCGGGACGAGAGCAGTACTTC.

This clonotype appeared many times. This chain joins TRBV7-2 and TRBJ2-1; maybe TRBD2 (6 bases). The ends were cut back, 7 bases at V and 0 bases at J, with 13 bases in the middle. The CDR3 runs to 15 residues. The V gene's germline CDR1 is SGHTA and CDR2 FQGNSA. The CDR3 is CASTPGVGSYNEQFF. CDR3 DNA: TGTGCCAGCACCCCGGGGGTCGGCTCCTACAATGAGCAGTTCTTC.

This clonotype was recorded at least ten times. The chain is built from TRBV20-1 and TRBJ1-1; D ambiguous. Germline CDR1 DFQATT, CDR2 SNEGSKA (reference sequence). The CDR3 length is 13 residues. V was clipped by 6 bases and J by 0 bases, with 11 bases between them. CDR3 DNA sequence: TGCAGTGCCTATAGCCTCATGAACACTGAAGCTTTCTTT. Its protein is CSAYSLMNTEAFF.

This clonotype was recorded only once. V is TRBV3-1 and J is TRBJ2-5; D not certain. The germline V gene has CDR1 LGHDT and CDR2 YNNKEL (reference sequence). CDR3 length: 15 amino acids. V lost 0 bases to trimming and J lost 2 bases, with 10 bases between them. CDR3 loop: CASSQDVGVQETQYF. In nucleotides, the CDR3 is TGTGCCAGCAGCCAAGATGTGGGCGTTCAAGAGACCCAGTACTTC.

This clonotype was counted many times. The chain is built from TRBV5-1 and TRBJ2-2; D ambiguous. There are 16 residues in the CDR3. Looked up from germline, CDR1 is SGHRS and CDR2 is YFSETQ. V lost 0 bases and J 6 bases, leaving 15 bases between the germline ends. CDR3 in DNA: TGCGCCAGCAGCTTGGCCCCGACGGCCACGCCCGGGGAGCTGTTTTTT. Residues: CASSLAPTATPGELFF.

This clonotype showed up just a few times. This sequence joins TRBV5-6 and TRBJ1-5; D unresolved. V shed 5 bases and J shed 2 bases, with 14 bases lying between them. Per the germline V gene, CDR1 is SGHDT and CDR2 is YYEEEE. The CDR3 covers 15 residues. This CDR3 is CASSGPDSGNQPQHF. The CDR3 DNA reads as TGTGCCAGCAGTGGACCGGACTCGGGCAATCAGCCCCAGCATTTT.

In this sample, this clonotype turned up a few times. The genes are TRBV27 and TRBJ1-6; D is perhaps TRBD1 (6 bases). V was pared by 7 bases and J by 1 base, with 14 bases between. From germline, CDR1 is MNHEY and CDR2 SMNVEV (reference sequence). The CDR3 is 16 amino acids. As DNA, the CDR3 is TGTGCCAGCACCCGGTGGGGGGCTTCCTATAATTCACCCCTCCACTTT. Protein sequence: CASTRWGASYNSPLHF.

This clonotype occurred a few times. The chain links TRBV11-3 to TRBJ2-1; D gene ambiguous. Germline CDR1 is SGHNT and CDR2 is YENEEA. Trimming took off 0 bases at V and 5 bases at J, with 8 bases between the two ends. The CDR3 length is 14 residues. The CDR3 here is CASSLEADHNEQFF. The DNA for the CDR3 is TGTGCCAGCAGCTTAGAGGCAGACCACAATGAGCAGTTCTTC.

A few counts support this clonotype. The gene calls are TRBV3-1 and TRBJ1-2, with a possible D match to TRBD1 (6 bases). This CDR3 region has 16 residues. The V gene's germline CDR1 is LGHDT and CDR2 YNNKEL (reference sequence). V was trimmed by 1 base and J by 0 bases, leaving 12 bases between them. Here the CDR3 DNA reads TGTGCCAGCAGCCAAGCCCGGACAGAGGCTAACTATGGCTACACCTTC. Amino acids: CASSQARTEANYGYTF.

The chain couples TRBV10-3 to TRBJ1-2; D gene ambiguous. V dropped 0 bases and J dropped 4 bases, with 9 bases sitting between them. The length of the CDR3 is 14 residues. Germline CDR1 reads ENHRY; CDR2 reads SYGVKD. Written as DNA, the CDR3 is TGTGCCATCAGTGAGTCGGTAGGGCCCTATGGCTACACCTTC. It codes for CAISESVGPYGYTF.

V is TRBV10-1 and J is TRBJ2-1; 12 nucleotides line up with TRBD1. Losses at the gene ends were 10 bases for V and 5 bases for J; bases not matched to a gene: 6. This CDR3 has 14 amino acids. Per germline, CDR1 WNHNN and CDR2 SYGVQD (reference sequence). Here the CDR3 DNA reads TGCGCCACAGGGACAGGGGGCGCGGACAATGAGCAGTTCTTC. Protein: CATGTGGADNEQFF.

V is TRBV6-1 and J is TRBJ1-6, with D unclear. Trimming cost V 2 bases and J 0 bases, with 5 bases left between them. CDR3 length: 15 amino acids. Germline V gives CDR1 MNHNS, CDR2 SASEGT. As DNA, the CDR3 is TGTGCCAGCAGTGAAAGCAGCTCCTATAATTCACCCCTCCACTTT. Residues: CASSESSSYNSPLHF.

The chain couples TRBV12-3 or TRBV12-4 to TRBJ2-2; maybe TRBD1 (6 bases). V was shortened by 5 bases and J by 0 bases, with 13 bases between the two germline ends. The CDR3 loop spans 16 amino acids. CDR3: CASSDRYSANTGELFF. DNA for the CDR3: TGTGCCAGCAGTGACAGGTACTCGGCGAACACCGGGGAGCTGTTTTTT.

This clonotype was seen at least ten times. The genes are TRBV7-9 and TRBJ1-1; D unresolved. From germline, CDR1 is SEHNR and CDR2 FQNEAQ (reference sequence). The CDR3 sequence is 16 residues long. V was shortened by 6 bases and J by 0 bases, with 17 bases between the two germline ends. CDR3 sequence: CASRPPGILMNTEAFF. In nucleotides, the CDR3 is TGTGCCAGCAGGCCCCCCGGGATCCTCATGAACACTGAAGCTTTCTTT.

V and J are TRBV27 and TRBJ1-4; no reliable D call. Trimming took 3 bases from V and 5 from J, leaving 1 base between them. From germline, CDR1 is MNHEY and CDR2 SMNVEV (reference sequence). The CDR3 has 11 residues. DNA for the CDR3: TGTGCCAGCAGTTTCAATGAAAAACTGTTTTTT. Its translation is CASSFNEKLFF.

This clonotype was observed once. Because the CDR3 is missing its conserved closing phenylalanine or tryptophan, this is likely a read error. The rearrangement uses TRBV25-1 and TRBJ2-7; D uncertain. CDR1 MGHDK and CDR2 SYGVNS come from the germline V gene. V lost 2 bases, J lost 3 bases, and 5 bases lay in between. The CDR3 is 12 residues long. The CDR3 reads CASSENDYEQYC. Written as DNA, the CDR3 is TGTGCCAGCAGTGAAAACGACTACGAGCAGTACTGC.

The chain links TRBV15 to TRBJ2-2; no clear D. Trimming stripped 0 bases from V and 5 bases from J, with 7 bases between. The germline gives CDR1 LNHNV, CDR2 YYDKDF (reference sequence). The CDR3 has 14 amino acids. CDR3 in amino acids: CATSRDAATGELFF. As DNA, the CDR3 is TGTGCCACCAGCAGAGATGCGGCGACCGGGGAGCTGTTTTTT.

The V call is TRBV20-1, the J call TRBJ2-1; 10 nucleotides match TRBD1. V lost 5 bases and J lost 6; bases outside the gene matches: 7. The CDR3 covers 14 residues. The germline CDR1 and CDR2 sequences are DFQATT and SNEGSKA (reference sequence). This chain's CDR3 is CSAEAGQGGNEQFF. In DNA form, the CDR3 reads TGCAGTGCTGAGGCCGGACAGGGGGGCAATGAGCAGTTCTTC.

The rearrangement joins TRBV7-9 to TRBJ2-5; D possibly corresponds to TRBD2 (5 bases). Germline V gene data show CDR1 as SEHNR and CDR2 as FQNEAQ (reference sequence). The V end lost 6 bases, the J end lost 4 bases, and 9 bases lay between the germline ends. This CDR3 region has 12 residues. CDR3: CASREVRETQYF. CDR3 DNA: TGTGCCAGCAGGGAGGTCCGAGAGACCCAGTACTTC.

This chain joins TRBV3-1 and TRBJ1-5, with D possibly TRBD1 on 5 matching bases. CDR1 and CDR2 (germline): LGHDT, YNNKEL (reference sequence). This CDR3 has 15 residues. Between the trimmed V and J ends, which lost 2 bases and 5 bases, there was a span of 13 bases. This CDR3 reads CASSQLGGADQPQHF. The CDR3 DNA follows: TGTGCCAGCAGCCAACTTGGGGGAGCCGATCAGCCCCAGCATTTT.

This chain uses TRBV29-1 with TRBJ1-1; 8 bases are shared with TRBD1. From germline, CDR1 is SQVTM and CDR2 ANQGSEA. With V trimmed by 7 bases and J by 3 bases, 10 bases remained unmatched. The CDR3 spans 14 residues. CDR3: CSGQGAMEDTEAFF. CDR3 bases: TGCAGCGGGCAGGGGGCAATGGAGGACACTGAAGCTTTCTTT.

This chain links TRBV6-6 with TRBJ1-5, with D perhaps matching TRBD1 (5 bases). Trimming removed 5 bases at V and 1 base at J, with 9 bases between. The CDR3 is made up of 14 amino acids. Germline V gene lookup returns CDR1 MNHNY and CDR2 SVGAGI (reference sequence). CDR3 loop: CASSGHLSNQPQHF. CDR3 nucleotide sequence: TGTGCCAGCAGTGGACATCTAAGCAATCAGCCCCAGCATTTT.

The V gene is TRBV2, the J gene TRBJ1-1; no firm D call. The germline V and J ends were trimmed by 4 bases and 4 bases, with 13 bases remaining between them. CDR3 length: 14 residues. Looked up from germline, CDR1 is SNHLY and CDR2 is FYNNEI. Here the CDR3 DNA reads TGTGCCAGCAGTGGAAACCGCTGGGCCACTGAAGCTTTCTTT. It is translated as CASSGNRWATEAFF.

This chain connects TRBV7-2 to TRBJ1-5; TRBD1 matches 8 bases. The CDR3 has 15 residues. Germline V CDR1 and CDR2: SGHTA, FQGNSA. V lost 2 bases, J lost 1 base, and 1 base stayed unmatched. The DNA of the CDR3 is TGTGCCAGCAGCTTAAACAGGGGGAGCAATCAGCCCCAGCATTTT. This encodes CASSLNRGSNQPQHF.

In this sample, this clonotype turned up a few times. This sequence joins TRBV20-1 and TRBJ1-1, with 8 bases aligning to TRBD1. The CDR3 extends over 14 amino acids. Germline lookup yields CDR1 DFQATT and CDR2 SNEGSKA (reference sequence). V was clipped by 2 bases and J by 4 bases; unmatched bases: 6. The CDR3 nucleotides are TGCAGTGCTAGACCAGGGGGCTTGGGCACTGAAGCTTTCTTT. Amino acid sequence: CSARPGGLGTEAFF.

This rearrangement joins TRBV5-1 to TRBJ2-1; a weak D match, TRBD1 (5 bases). Trimming removed 0 bases at V and 4 bases at J, with 5 bases between. The CDR3 contains 13 residues. Germline V gene lookup returns CDR1 SGHRS and CDR2 YFSETQ. CDR3 sequence reads: CASSLGQYNEQFF. The CDR3 region has the DNA TGCGCCAGCAGCTTGGGACAGTACAATGAGCAGTTCTTC.

The chain uses TRBV3-1 and TRBJ2-3, with D unresolved. V lost 4 bases, J lost 1 base, and 12 bases lay in between. The germline CDR1 and CDR2 sequences are LGHDT and YNNKEL (reference sequence). This CDR3 spans 15 amino acids. The CDR3: CASSPTRVGTDTQYF. DNA for the CDR3: TGTGCCAGCAGCCCCACCCGGGTAGGCACAGATACGCAGTATTTT.

This clonotype has ten or more counts. This chain joins TRBV20-1 and TRBJ2-3, with D possibly matching TRBD1 (6 bases). V lost 5 bases to trimming and J lost 0 bases, with 12 bases between them. This CDR3 contains 14 residues. Germline V gene lookup returns CDR1 DFQATT and CDR2 SNEGSKA (reference sequence). CDR3 sequence (DNA): TGCAGTGCTTGGGACATCTCTAGCACAGATACGCAGTATTTT. This encodes CSAWDISSTDTQYF.

There are many counts of this clonotype. This chain connects TRBV20-1 to TRBJ2-3; 7 bases agree with TRBD2. The CDR3 extends over 15 amino acids. V lost 6 bases to trimming and J lost 4 bases; unmatched junction nucleotides: 13. CDR1 DFQATT and CDR2 SNEGSKA come from the germline V gene (reference sequence). CDR3 sequence (DNA): TGCAGTGCCCAGATCGGCGGGGGAGGGGCAGATACGCAGTATTTT. Protein sequence: CSAQIGGGGADTQYF.

In its sample, this clonotype was seen many times. The rearrangement joins TRBV5-1 to TRBJ2-2, with D maybe TRBD1 (6 bases). CDR1 SGHRS and CDR2 YFSETQ come from the germline V gene. CDR3 length equals 15 residues. With 5 bases removed from V and 0 bases from J, the gap between germline ends came to 11 bases. CDR3 sequence: CASREDSANTGELFF. The CDR3 nucleotides read TGCGCCAGCAGAGAGGACAGCGCGAACACCGGGGAGCTGTTTTTT.

The chain uses TRBV12-3 or TRBV12-4 and TRBJ2-7; D not certain. The CDR3 has 15 residues. With 6 bases removed from V and 1 base from J, the gap between germline ends came to 16 bases. The chain's CDR3 is CASSPRTAGSYEQYF. DNA for the CDR3: TGTGCCAGCAGCCCCCGGACGGCCGGTTCCTACGAGCAGTACTTC.